This entry concerns a single TCR beta chain. The antigen this receptor binds is unknown. No much larger clonotype is one base removed from it; base qualities were not supplied. The data belong to a study of radiotherapy plus CTLA-4 blockade in lung cancer listed by TCRdb under 2018. A note on the overall study: Objective responses were observed in 18% of enrolled patients, and disease control was achieved in approximately 29%. Points the paper makes about the study in general: TCR clones derived from tumors expanded in peripheral blood after treatment with radiotherapy and ipilimumab. The strongest predictors of response, as reported, were early dynamic changes in blood T cell clones along with a rise in serum interferon-beta after radiation.

The germline ends are 3 bases apart after V is trimmed by 0 bases and J by 0 bases. The CDR3, cysteine through phenylalanine, is 14 amino acids long. The read is trimmed to its CDR3 DNA, 42 bases read in frame from base 1. In the germline V gene, CDR1 corresponds to MNHEY and CDR2 to SVGAGI. The library relied on the immunoSEQ multiplex PCR assay. TCRdb mirrors the immuneACCESS table, restricted to in-frame sequences. Some clones are absent from its copies; in checked studies, under half trace to an unresolved V gene, and the reason for the others is unknown. The sample data list approximately 95,000 clones, and 82% of these were observed just once. The ten top clones hold under 4% of the sample. The study evaluated CTLA-4 blockade (ipilimumab) given together with focal radiation therapy in patients who had chemo-refractory metastatic non-small-cell lung cancer.

This sequence originates from a human donor with non-small cell lung cancer who had a partial response to radiotherapy plus ipilimumab. The rearrangement combines TRBV6-5 with TRBJ1-5; the D gene remains uncertain. The sequences come from peripheral blood, collected from a patient treated with radiotherapy plus ipilimumab. The DNA sequence reads TGTGCCAGCAGTTACTCCTATAGCAATCAGCCCCAGCATTTT. Protein translation: CASSYSYSNQPQHF.